This T cell receptor beta chain was sequenced during a study of T-cell reconstitution after alpha-beta-depleted transplantation in children (dated by TCRdb to 2016 to 2017). Turning to the overall study: Using TCR repertoire profiling, the study quantitatively followed how T-cell immune reconstitution unfolded in children after TCRalphabeta/CD19-depleted allogeneic hematopoietic cell transplantation.

Reading from cysteine to phenylalanine, the CDR3 counts 13 amino acids. Only CDR3 DNA remains: 39 bases, in frame from the first base. The junction carries 10 bases between V and J, which are trimmed by 2 bases and 5 bases respectively. For CDR1 and CDR2, the germline V gene lists SGHRS and YFSETQ. Library creation used PCR. TCRdb shows the sequencer as Illumina HiSeq 2500. TCR library preparation used molecular barcoding, with unique molecular identifiers applied to normalize quantification of the TCRbeta repertoire. TCRdb's own reprocessing of the public reads used fastp at Q25 and MiXCR and kept productive beta chains. Entries are consolidated by CDR3 protein sequence, retaining the most common genes and DNA. The sample table lists approximately 83,000 distinct CDR3 sequences, about 12% of them with a count of one. Approximately 13% of the sample comes from the top ten. Details on this clonotype: The antigen it recognizes is unknown. Base qualities were left out, and no much larger clone turns up one base away.

Sequencing used PBMCs from the stem cell graft donor, obtained from the stem cell graft. The source of this sequence is a human donor who donated a stem cell graft to a child with inherited bone marrow failure. The sequence links TRBV5-1 to TRBJ2-5; the D match is possibly TRBD1 or TRBD2, with 5 bases aligned in each. The bases are TGCGCCAGCAGCTTTGAGGGGAAGGAGACCCAGTACTTC. Its coded protein is CASSFEGKETQYF.